This T cell receptor (beta chain) was sequenced for a study of T cell responses to AZD1222 COVID-19 vaccine. Produced via immunoSEQ multiplex PCR; TCRdb's table is partial and in-frame only. This table holds 130,000 to 150,000 clones, 92% found once. CDR3 size: 12 residues. Between the trimmed V and J ends, which lost 5 bases and 3 bases, there was a span of 5 bases. Germline V CDR1 and CDR2: SGHVS, FQNEAQ. This chain joins TRBV7-8 and TRBJ1-5, with D uncertain. The clonotype was recovered from an adult in good health. The specimen was peripheral blood, collected on day 0 of AZD1222 vaccination. CDR3 sequence: CASSPNNQPQHF. CDR3 coding DNA: TGTGCCAGCAGCCCTAACAATCAGCCCCAGCATTTT.